The 30 T cell receptor beta chains below were found in one sample sequenced in a study of shared clonotypes between healthy human individuals. Measured with immunoSEQ multiplex PCR; TCRdb has only the in-frame clones, and not every one. The data contain some 2,500,000 clones, 85% to 95% of them seen just once; the ten biggest clones take up about 0.41%. Sequencing used naive CD4+ T cells from PBMCs. Subset indicated: CD45RA+ positively selected. These receptors were taken from a man between 18 and 35 years old in good health. Some clones in this sample may be carry-over from other donors' samples.

The V call is TRBV21-1, the J call TRBJ2-1; TRBD2 is taken as the D call from the table, unchecked against the DNA. TRBV21-1 is classified as a pseudogene. This CDR3 comprises 20 residues. The DNA of the CDR3 is TGTGCCAGCAGCAAAGAAGAGACTAGCGGGAGATTGGGAGCTTGGAGTGAGCAGTTCTTC. This translates into CASSKEETSGRLGAWSEQFF.

The V call is TRBV30, the J call TRBJ1-4; D is possibly TRBD1 (6 bases). This CDR3 is built from 12 residues. V lost 3 bases and J 8 bases, leaving 10 bases between the germline ends. Looked up from germline, CDR1 is GTSNPN and CDR2 is SVGIG (reference sequence). The CDR3 sequence is CAWRQGIEKLFF. In nucleotides, the CDR3 is TGTGCCTGGAGACAGGGTATCGAAAAACTGTTTTTT. The full variable domain, rest sourced from reference TRBV30 and TRBJ1-4, is SQTIHQWPATLVQPVGSPLSLECTVEGTSNPNLYWYRQAAGRGLQLLFYSVGIGQISSEVPQNLSASRPQDRQFILSSKKLLLSDSGFYLCAWRQGIEKLFFGSGTQLSVL.

This chain joins TRBV10-2 and TRBJ1-4, with D unresolved. The germline V and J ends were trimmed by 3 bases and 8 bases, with 13 bases remaining between them. Germline CDR1 WSHSY, CDR2 SAAADI. This CDR3 spans 14 amino acids. The CDR3 region is CASSDSGDGEKLFF. The CDR3, as DNA: TGCGCCAGCAGTGACTCGGGAGACGGCGAAAAACTGTTTTTT.

In the case of this clone: The identical CDR3 is also encoded by other nucleotide sequences in the sample. The chain couples TRBV5-1 to TRBJ2-7; tentative D call: TRBD2 (6 bases). The CDR3 totals 15 residues. Germline values: CDR1 SGHRS, CDR2 YFSETQ. Trimming left V 0 bases short and J 2 bases short, with 12 bases between. CDR3 in DNA: TGCGCCAGCAGCTTGGCCGGGGGAGTCCCCTACGAGCAGTACTTC. Translating gives CASSLAGGVPYEQYF. Looking up the rest from reference TRBV5-1 and TRBJ2-7 gives the full variable domain: KAGVTQTPRYLIKTRGQQVTLSCSPISGHRSVSWYQQTPGQGLQFLFEYFSETQRNKGNFPGRFSGRQFSNSRSEMNVSTLELGDSALYLCASSLAGGVPYEQYFGPGTRLTVT.

V is TRBV18 and J is TRBJ2-7; D possibly corresponds to TRBD1 (8 bases). CDR1 and CDR2 (germline): KGHSH, LQKENI. With 0 bases removed from V and 6 bases from J, the gap between germline ends came to 18 bases. This CDR3 has 16 amino acids. CDR3 in amino acids: CASSPPSGQGGGEQYF. The CDR3, as DNA: TGTGCCAGCTCACCACCGTCTGGACAGGGAGGGGGCGAGCAGTACTTC.

This clone appeared a single time. This chain connects TRBV7-2 to TRBJ2-7; 11 bases match TRBD2. Germline V gene lookup returns CDR1 SGHTA and CDR2 FQGNSA. The V and J ends lost 4 bases and 2 bases, in that order; junction bases with no gene match: 7. CDR3 length: 16 amino acids. The CDR3 sequence is CASSSPLAGGTYEQYF. The CDR3 DNA reads TGTGCCAGCAGCTCTCCCCTAGCGGGAGGAACCTACGAGCAGTACTTC.

The rearrangement joins TRBV6-6 to TRBJ1-2; D not resolved. The CDR3 has 13 residues. The germline V gene encodes CDR1 MNHNY and CDR2 SVGAGI (reference sequence). Between the trimmed V and J ends, which lost 6 bases and 0 bases, there was a span of 8 bases. CDR3 residues: CASRDGSNYGYTF. The CDR3 DNA is TGTGCCAGCAGGGACGGTTCTAACTATGGCTACACCTTC.

The chain combines TRBV2 with TRBJ1-3; 10 bases align to TRBD1. Germline V gives CDR1 SNHLY, CDR2 FYNNEI. With 6 bases clipped from V and 4 bases from J, the junction kept 3 bases outside the gene matches. The CDR3 sequence is 14 residues long. CDR3 DNA sequence: TGTGCCAGCAGCCCGGGACAGGGGGGAAACACCATATATTTT. Translating it yields CASSPGQGGNTIYF.

This clone was recorded a few times. The same CDR3 arises from other DNA sequences in this sample as well. V gene TRBV28 combines with J gene TRBJ1-5; D is unresolved. This CDR3 is 12 amino acids long. V lost 6 bases to trimming and J lost 0 bases, with 3 bases between them. The germline gives CDR1 MDHEN, CDR2 SYDVKM. In DNA, the CDR3 is TGTGCCAGCAGGTCTAGCAATCAGCCCCAGCATTTT. It codes for CASRSSNQPQHF.

As concerns this clone: The same CDR3 also results from other DNA sequences found in this sample. V and J are TRBV7-2 and TRBJ2-7; no firm D call. Germline CDR1 is SGHTA and CDR2 is FQGNSA. The CDR3 sequence is 11 residues long. V was shortened by 3 bases and J by 3 bases, with 3 bases between the two germline ends. The CDR3 sequence is CASSFSYEQYF. The CDR3 nucleotides are TGTGCCAGCAGCTTTAGCTACGAGCAGTACTTC.

The chain uses TRBV18 and TRBJ1-2; no definite D call. The germline V gene has CDR1 KGHSH and CDR2 LQKENI. V was pared by 0 bases and J by 4 bases, with 9 bases between. The CDR3 is 14 residues long. The CDR3 sequence is CASSPPSRTYGYTF. The CDR3 DNA is TGTGCCAGCTCACCACCGAGCAGGACCTATGGCTACACCTTC. The full variable domain, in which reference TRBV18 and TRBJ1-2 provide the parts outside the CDR3, is NAGVMQNPRHLVRRRGQEARLRCSPMKGHSHVYWYRQLPEEGLKFMVYLQKENIIDESGMPKERFSAEFPKEGPSILRIQQVVRGDSAAYFCASSPPSRTYGYTFGSGTRLTVV.

The chain combines TRBV7-9 with TRBJ2-3, with TRBD1 matching over 12 bases. J gave up 5 bases and V 3 bases, and 9 bases lay outside the gene matches. Looked up from germline, CDR1 is SEHNR and CDR2 is FQNEAQ (reference sequence). This CDR3 is 17 amino acids long. CDR3 region: CASSLIPGQGAEDTQYF. Here the CDR3 DNA reads TGTGCCAGCAGCTTGATCCCGGGACAGGGGGCCGAAGATACGCAGTATTTT.

CDR3 nucleotides: TGTGCCAGCAGTTCCCCAAGCGGGAGACGGTACGAGCAGTACTTC. This gives the protein CASSSPSGRRYEQYF. The chain recombines TRBV28 with TRBJ2-7; 8 positions match TRBD2. Germline V gene data show CDR1 as MDHEN and CDR2 as SYDVKM. Unmatched junction bases numbered 9, after V lost 4 bases and J lost 4 bases. There are 15 residues in the CDR3.

This rearrangement joins TRBV5-1 to TRBJ2-6; 7 nucleotides match TRBD2. Unmatched junction bases numbered 7, after V lost 1 base and J lost 0 bases. The V gene's germline CDR1 is SGHRS and CDR2 YFSETQ. This CDR3 is built from 18 residues. This chain's CDR3 is CASSLTVAGLSGANVLTF. The CDR3 DNA follows: TGCGCCAGCAGCTTGACGGTAGCGGGCCTCTCTGGGGCCAACGTCCTGACTTTC.

The chain links TRBV28 to TRBJ1-6; possibly TRBD1 for D (5 bases). Trimming removed 10 bases at V and 0 bases at J, with 19 bases between. CDR3 length equals 17 residues. Germline V gives CDR1 MDHEN, CDR2 SYDVKM. In DNA, the CDR3 is TGTGCCACTAATGGGGGGGTGGAAAGCTCCTATAATTCACCCCTCCACTTT. It yields the protein CATNGGVESSYNSPLHF.

This chain joins TRBV18 and TRBJ2-7, with 7 positions matching TRBD2. The germline V gene has CDR1 KGHSH and CDR2 LQKENI. V was clipped by 3 bases and J by 7 bases; unmatched bases: 6. The CDR3 extends over 13 amino acids. CDR3 DNA: TGTGCCAGCTCACCCCCGGGACTAATGGAGCAGTACTTC. It codes for CASSPPGLMEQYF.

This chain connects TRBV27 to TRBJ2-2; TRBD2 agrees at 8 bases. With 2 bases clipped from V and 7 bases from J, the junction kept 9 bases outside the gene matches. Per the germline V gene, CDR1 is MNHEY and CDR2 is SMNVEV (reference sequence). This CDR3 spans 16 amino acids. Written as DNA, the CDR3 is TGTGCCAGCAGTTTAACCCTTAGCGGGGTGGTCGGGGAGCTGTTTTTT. This gives the protein CASSLTLSGVVGELFF.

The chain is built from TRBV6-6 and TRBJ1-5; D is uncertain. Germline-derived CDR1 and CDR2 are MNHNY and SVGAGI (reference sequence). The CDR3 is made up of 14 amino acids. V was cut by 2 bases and J by 1 base, with 6 bases left in between. For the CDR3, the DNA is TGTGCCAGCAGTTACGAGGAAAGCAATCAGCCCCAGCATTTT. Amino acid sequence: CASSYEESNQPQHF.

The chain recombines TRBV5-4 with TRBJ1-1; no definite D call. Germline CDR1 reads SGHNT; CDR2 reads YYREEE (reference sequence). The length of the CDR3 is 15 residues. Trimming cost V 3 bases and J 0 bases, with 12 bases left between them. CDR3 nucleotide sequence: TGTGCCAGCAGCTCCAGAGGAAGAATGAACACTGAAGCTTTCTTT. This encodes CASSSRGRMNTEAFF.

The V call is TRBV6-5, the J call TRBJ2-1; no firm D call. CDR1 MNHEY and CDR2 SVGAGI come from the germline V gene. Trimming cost V 6 bases and J 8 bases, with 20 bases left between them. The CDR3 spans 15 residues. This chain's CDR3 is CASSRVKILPDEQFF. CDR3 sequence (DNA): TGTGCCAGCAGCCGCGTCAAAATTCTCCCAGATGAGCAGTTCTTC.

The sample holds a few counts of this clone. J is TRBJ1-1 and V is TRBV2; no definite D call. The CDR3 length is 13 residues. Germline loops: CDR1 SNHLY, CDR2 FYNNEI. V was cut by 6 bases and J by 5 bases, with 13 bases left in between. CDR3 sequence: CASSVTPGTEAFF. Here the CDR3 DNA reads TGTGCCAGCAGCGTGACTCCTGGGACTGAAGCTTTCTTT.

V and J are TRBV27 and TRBJ1-5; D gene ambiguous. The CDR3 has 15 amino acids. Germline V CDR1 and CDR2: MNHEY, SMNVEV (reference sequence). V lost 8 bases, J lost 5 bases, and 19 bases lay in between. CDR3 amino acids: CASDPPEYPDQPQHF. DNA for the CDR3: TGTGCCAGCGATCCCCCAGAATATCCGGATCAGCCCCAGCATTTT.

V and J are TRBV28 and TRBJ1-2, with unresolved D. CDR3 length: 13 residues. Germline CDR1 and CDR2: MDHEN and SYDVKM. V gave up 5 bases and J gave up 6 bases, with 13 bases separating them. The CDR3 reads CASSLLRDNGYTF. Written as DNA, the CDR3 is TGTGCCAGCAGTCTACTCCGGGATAATGGCTACACCTTC.

The V and J genes are TRBV5-1 and TRBJ2-6; D call uncertain. Trimming took off 4 bases at V and 0 bases at J, with 11 bases between the two ends. Germline V lookup: CDR1 SGHRS, CDR2 YFSETQ. The CDR3 has 16 residues. CDR3 in DNA: TGCGCCAGCAGCCTGGACCCAGGCTCTGGGGCCAACGTCCTGACTTTC. Translated, it gives CASSLDPGSGANVLTF.

The table lists this clone with a count of one. The chain recombines TRBV27 with TRBJ2-5; D is possibly TRBD1 or TRBD2 (5 bases each). The germline V gene encodes CDR1 MNHEY and CDR2 SMNVEV (reference sequence). V shed 2 bases and J shed 9 bases, with 19 bases lying between them. CDR3 length: 15 residues. The CDR3 nucleotides are TGTGCCAGCAGTTTAAAGTGGGGCTCCGCGGGTTCCCAGTACTTC. This encodes CASSLKWGSAGSQYF.

As concerns this clone: In the same sample, other DNA sequences code for this CDR3. The gene calls are TRBV5-1 and TRBJ2-1; no clear D gene. The V end lost 0 bases, the J end lost 3 bases, and 4 bases lay between the germline ends. The CDR3 covers 13 residues. Germline lookup yields CDR1 SGHRS and CDR2 YFSETQ. The CDR3 spells CASSLDIYNEQFF. The CDR3 DNA follows: TGCGCCAGCAGCTTGGATATCTACAATGAGCAGTTCTTC.

J is TRBJ2-3 and V is TRBV7-2; perhaps D is TRBD1 or TRBD2 (5 bases each). The CDR3 is 13 residues long. Between the trimmed V and J ends, which lost 4 bases and 3 bases, there was a span of 8 bases. In germline, CDR1 is SGHTA, CDR2 FQGNSA. The CDR3 DNA sequence: TGTGCCAGCAGCTGGGGGTGGACAGATACGCAGTATTTT. Translated: CASSWGWTDTQYF.

This chain joins TRBV5-4 and TRBJ2-5, with D perhaps matching TRBD2 (6 bases). Trimming left V 0 bases short and J 4 bases short, with 16 bases between. Germline CDR1 reads SGHNT; CDR2 reads YYREEE (reference sequence). This CDR3 is 16 amino acids long. The CDR3 region has the DNA TGTGCCAGCAGCTTGGGGTTAGCGGCGAGGGGAGAGACCCAGTACTTC. Residues: CASSLGLAARGETQYF.

The chain uses TRBV30 and TRBJ2-5; TRBD1 matches 7 bases. Losses at the gene ends were 0 bases for V and 7 bases for J; bases not matched to a gene: 11. This CDR3 has 15 amino acids. Germline assignment: CDR1 GTSNPN and CDR2 SVGIG (reference sequence). The CDR3 sequence: CAWSVQMTGPLTQYF. CDR3 DNA: TGTGCCTGGAGTGTACAGATGACAGGGCCTTTGACCCAGTACTTC.

The CDR3 here is CASSLLNPYEQYF. In DNA, the CDR3 is TGTGCCAGCAGCTTATTGAACCCCTACGAGCAGTACTTC. The chain uses TRBV7-8 and TRBJ2-7; D ambiguous. V was pared by 2 bases and J by 2 bases, with 7 bases between. The CDR3 length is 13 residues. Germline lookup yields CDR1 SGHVS and CDR2 FQNEAQ.